This T cell receptor (beta chain) was found in a study of blood T cell repertoires in COVID-19. Study overall: In each case, the material was cDNA or gDNA derived from T cells, B-cell-depleted T cells, or PBMCs.

Only in-frame clones appear in the TCRdb table, and some are missing; sequencing was by immunoSEQ multiplex PCR. The repertoire has about 280,000 clones, 87% of them found once; the top ten carry over 6%. Germline assignment: CDR1 SGHTA and CDR2 FQGNSA. Germline trimming cut 4 bases from V and 4 bases from J; bases unmatched to any gene: 5. CDR3 length: 14 amino acids. Sequencing was done on a sample of PBMCs or T cells enriched from blood (not recorded which). The chain is built from TRBV7-2 and TRBJ2-3, with TRBD2 identical over 7 bases. The sequence derives from a middle-aged woman who had recovered from COVID-19. The CDR3 spells CASSSAGVPDTQYF. The CDR3 DNA reads as TGTGCCAGCAGCTCGGCGGGAGTACCAGATACGCAGTATTTT. The whole variable domain, filled in from reference TRBV7-2 and TRBJ2-3, reads GAGVSQSPSNKVTEKGKDVELRCDPISGHTALYWYRQSLGQGLEFLIYFQGNSAPDKSGLPSDRFSAERTGGSVSTLTIQRTQQEDSAVYLCASSSAGVPDTQYFGPGTRLTVL.